This record looks at one T cell receptor beta chain sequence and its context. Its antigen is unknown. Together with a sample-barcoded 5' primer, a J-beta primer mix was included in a second PCR lasting about 7 to 12 cycles. TCRdb reanalysed the 5' RACE reads using MiXCR and keeps one entry per CDR3 protein. The repertoire holds fewer than 1.5 million distinct CDR3 sequences, with approximately 40% as singletons. This entry comes from a study of blood T cells in healthy people across ages. Findings and limits, study-wide: Measured against age, TCR beta diversity per million T cells decreased in a roughly linear manner. With unsorted PBMCs, a conclusive comparison of naive versus antigen-experienced cells was not possible.

At least 5 micrograms of total RNA were extracted per sample. After removal of 2 bases from V and 6 bases from J, the junction contained 8 bases not matched to a gene. Germline V lookup: CDR1 LNHNV, CDR2 YYDKDF (reference sequence). The CDR3 spans 15 residues. The chain recombines TRBV15 with TRBJ1-2, with TRBD1 identical over 8 bases. Material: blood. This TCR derives from a woman younger than 30 in good health. The chain's CDR3 is CATSRPQGARDGYTF. CDR3 DNA: TGTGCCACCAGCAGACCTCAGGGGGCCCGGGATGGCTACACCTTC. The complete variable domain, with remaining parts taken from reference TRBV15 and TRBJ1-2, reads DAMVIQNPRYQVTQFGKPVTLSCSQTLNHNVMYWYQQKSSQAPKLLFHYYDKDFNNEADTPDNFQSRRPNTSFCFLDIRSPGLGDTAMYLCATSRPQGARDGYTFGSGTRLTVV.